The present TCR beta chain was sequenced within a study of cytomegalovirus exposure and HLA in healthy donors. This clone was detected once. The CDR3 sequence is 15 residues long. With 3 bases removed from V and 2 bases from J, the gap between germline ends came to 11 bases. Germline V lookup: CDR1 SGHVS, CDR2 FQNEAQ. The primer mix had 60 Vbeta and 13 Jbeta primers. Produced via immunoSEQ multiplex PCR; TCRdb's table is partial and in-frame only. The sample contains around 64,000 clones, more than 70% of which appear only once. The sample comprised PBMCs. The receptor comes from a young man in good health and CMV-seropositive. The V call is TRBV7-8, the J call TRBJ2-1; the D is unclear. CDR3 in amino acids: CASSLGDGPYNEQFF. Written as DNA, the CDR3 is TGTGCCAGCAGCTTGGGCGACGGCCCCTACAATGAGCAGTTCTTC.